This entry lists 24 T cell receptor beta chains sequenced from one sample in a study of shared clonotypes between healthy human individuals. TCRdb's copy holds only in-frame clones and misses some; the assay was immunoSEQ multiplex PCR. The sample includes about 2 million clones, roughly 94% seen only once; the top ten take 0.1% to 0.15%. Material: naive CD4+ T cells sorted from blood. Specified subset: CD45RA+ positively selected. Every receptor here comes from a man aged 18 to 35 in good health.

The chain has TRBV10-3 and TRBJ2-3; D tentatively fits TRBD1 or TRBD2 (6 bases each). Germline-derived CDR1 and CDR2 are ENHRY and SYGVKD. The ends were cut back, 1 base at V and 6 bases at J, with 14 bases in the middle. The CDR3 consists of 15 residues. CDR3 sequence: CAISEWTAEGDTQYF. CDR3 sequence (DNA): TGTGCCATCAGTGAGTGGACAGCGGAGGGGGATACGCAGTATTTT.

As DNA, the CDR3 is TGTGCCAGCAGCAATATCGGACAGGGGACTAGCGGGAGGGAGTCCTACGAGCAGTACTTC. It translates to CASSNIGQGTSGRESYEQYF. The chain links TRBV21-1 to TRBJ2-7; the D call in the table, TRBD2, was not verified against the DNA. TRBV21-1 corresponds to a pseudogene. The CDR3 totals 20 residues.

V usage is TRBV18 and J usage is TRBJ2-3; 8 bases line up with TRBD1. The CDR3 totals 17 residues. The germline CDR1 and CDR2 sequences are KGHSH and LQKENI. The V segment lost 1 base and the J segment 4 bases; nucleotides outside the gene matches: 10. The CDR3 region has the DNA TGTGCCAGCTCACCACTTTCTGGACAGGGTGGGTCAGATACGCAGTATTTT. Its translation: CASSPLSGQGGSDTQYF.

The CDR3 coding sequence is TGTGCCAGCAGGTCGTTACAGGGGTTAAATGAAAAACTGTTTTTT. Translating gives CASRSLQGLNEKLFF. This chain uses TRBV7-2 with TRBJ1-4; 7 positions match TRBD1. The germline V gene encodes CDR1 SGHTA and CDR2 FQGNSA. J was trimmed by 5 bases and V by 6 bases; bases with no gene match: 9. The CDR3 totals 15 residues.

The sample holds one count of this clone. The V gene is TRBV29-1, the J gene TRBJ1-2; 8 bases are a match to TRBD1. The CDR3 is 15 residues long. In germline, CDR1 is SQVTM, CDR2 ANQGSEA. J lost 0 bases, V lost 6 bases, and 9 bases had no gene match. CDR3 sequence reads: CSVPGGVGSNYGYTF. The CDR3 DNA reads TGCAGCGTCCCAGGGGGCGTGGGATCTAACTATGGCTACACCTTC.

The chain uses TRBV18 and TRBJ2-7, with 11 bases fitting TRBD2. The germline V gene has CDR1 KGHSH and CDR2 LQKENI. This CDR3 is 16 amino acids long. Losses at the gene ends were 1 base for V and 1 base for J; bases not matched to a gene: 3. CDR3 nucleotide sequence: TGTGCCAGCTCACCACTCCCTAGCGGGGGGTCCTACGAGCAGTACTTC. This encodes CASSPLPSGGSYEQYF.

The chain uses TRBV30 and TRBJ1-5; no clear D. The germline CDR1 and CDR2 sequences are GTSNPN and SVGIG (reference sequence). CDR3 length equals 12 residues. The V end was cut by 3 bases, the J end by 0 bases, with 3 bases between. CDR3 in DNA: TGTGCCTGGAGGTATAGCAATCAGCCCCAGCATTTT. This translates into CAWRYSNQPQHF.

The rearrangement uses TRBV6-1 and TRBJ2-3; TRBD2 is a possible D gene (5 bases). Germline CDR1 MNHNS, CDR2 SASEGT. The ends were cut back, 0 bases at V and 11 bases at J, with 9 bases in the middle. This CDR3 region has 12 residues. Here the CDR3 reads CASSEAAGLQYF. Here the CDR3 DNA reads TGTGCCAGCAGTGAAGCCGCGGGCTTGCAGTATTTT.

This clone has just one count. The chain uses TRBV10-1 and TRBJ2-3, with TRBD2 matching over 15 bases. Trimming removed 6 bases from V and 5 bases from J; junction bases left unmatched: 6. The CDR3 totals 16 residues. Looked up from germline, CDR1 is WNHNN and CDR2 is SYGVQD (reference sequence). The CDR3: CASSPGLAGGGDTQYF. Here the CDR3 DNA reads TGCGCCAGCAGCCCGGGACTAGCGGGAGGAGGAGATACGCAGTATTTT.

V gene TRBV5-1 combines with J gene TRBJ2-3; unclear D gene. Germline assignment: CDR1 SGHRS and CDR2 YFSETQ. This CDR3 contains 17 residues. Trimming took off 1 base at V and 0 bases at J, with 15 bases between the two ends. For the CDR3, the DNA is TGCGCCAGCAGCTTGAAGGTCCTCGGAACTAGCACAGATACGCAGTATTTT. It codes for CASSLKVLGTSTDTQYF.

The chain employs TRBV30 and TRBJ2-1, with a tentative D call TRBD2 (6 bases). The CDR3 covers 14 residues. From germline, CDR1 is GTSNPN and CDR2 SVGIG (reference sequence). Trimming took off 2 bases at V and 5 bases at J, with 13 bases between the two ends. CDR3 loop: CAWSHGREDNEQFF. The CDR3 nucleotides are TGTGCCTGGAGTCACGGGAGAGAGGACAATGAGCAGTTCTTC.

This chain joins TRBV10-3 and TRBJ1-3; TRBD1 is a possible D gene (6 bases). This CDR3 spans 15 amino acids. CDR1 and CDR2 (germline): ENHRY, SYGVKD. The germline V and J ends were trimmed by 2 bases and 2 bases, with 10 bases remaining between them. CDR3 coding DNA: TGTGCCATCAGTGAGACACAGGGTCCTGGAAACACCATATATTTT. It translates to CAISETQGPGNTIYF.

The rearrangement links TRBV9 to TRBJ2-5; D is uncertain. Germline assignment: CDR1 SGDLS and CDR2 YYNGEE. CDR3 length: 15 amino acids. The germline V and J ends were trimmed by 0 bases and 4 bases, with 13 bases remaining between them. The CDR3 spells CASSVASDLTETQYF. The CDR3 DNA reads as TGTGCCAGCAGCGTAGCTAGTGACCTCACAGAGACCCAGTACTTC.

This sequence joins TRBV2 and TRBJ2-1; either TRBD1 or TRBD2 may supply D (5 bases each). V lost 2 bases to trimming and J lost 8 bases, with 13 bases between them. This CDR3 comprises 14 residues. Germline lookup yields CDR1 SNHLY and CDR2 FYNNEI. CDR3 DNA: TGTGCCAGCAGTGAAAGCTCGGGGCGGGATGAGCAGTTCTTC. It is translated as CASSESSGRDEQFF.

The V call is TRBV6-6, the J call TRBJ2-2; 7 nucleotides line up with TRBD1. The CDR3 sequence is 16 residues long. With V trimmed by 7 bases and J by 0 bases, 8 bases remained unmatched. The germline V gene encodes CDR1 MNHNY and CDR2 SVGAGI (reference sequence). The CDR3 reads CASTQRQGANTGELFF. The CDR3 DNA is TGTGCCAGCACCCAGAGGCAGGGGGCGAACACCGGGGAGCTGTTTTTT.

The chain uses TRBV6-1 and TRBJ2-7; D unclear. Trimming stripped 1 base from V and 6 bases from J, with 13 bases between. Per germline, CDR1 MNHNS and CDR2 SASEGT. The CDR3 extends over 14 amino acids. The CDR3 DNA sequence: TGTGCCAGCAGTGAAGGCGGCGCGCCAGGCGAGCAGTACTTC. Its protein is CASSEGGAPGEQYF.

The J gene is TRBJ1-1, the V gene TRBV6-5; D is undetermined. The CDR3 sequence is 14 residues long. Germline CDR1 MNHEY, CDR2 SVGAGI. V dropped 2 bases and J dropped 1 base, with 8 bases sitting between them. The CDR3 DNA reads TGTGCCAGCAGTTACGGCCCGGGGAACACTGAAGCTTTCTTT. It translates to CASSYGPGNTEAFF.

This CDR3 is CASSAAGLSQPQHF. CDR3 coding DNA: TGTGCCAGCAGCGCCGCGGGGTTGAGTCAGCCCCAGCATTTT. This chain links TRBV9 with TRBJ1-5; D is uncertain. Germline CDR1 SGDLS, CDR2 YYNGEE. Deletions cut 3 bases from V and 6 bases from J, with 13 bases between. The CDR3 runs to 14 residues. Looking up the rest from reference TRBV9 and TRBJ1-5 gives the full variable domain: DSGVTQTPKHLITATGQRVTLRCSPRSGDLSVYWYQQSLDQGLQFLIQYYNGEERAKGNILERFSAQQFPDLHSELNLSSLELGDSALYFCASSAAGLSQPQHFGDGTRLSIL.

This clone was observed a single time. The chain uses TRBV5-1 and TRBJ2-7; D not certain. The CDR3 runs 14 residues. V was shortened by 0 bases and J by 4 bases, with 11 bases between the two germline ends. The V gene's germline CDR1 is SGHRS and CDR2 YFSETQ. The CDR3 bases are TGCGCCAGCAGCTTGGGAGGTTTTGAGTACGAGCAGTACTTC. This gives the protein CASSLGGFEYEQYF.

In regard to this clone: The sample has other DNA sequences that encode this CDR3 too. This chain links TRBV28 with TRBJ1-5, with TRBD1 matching 8 bases. The CDR3 spans 15 residues. The V segment lost 4 bases and the J segment 2 bases; nucleotides outside the gene matches: 4. From germline, CDR1 is MDHEN and CDR2 SYDVKM. CDR3 DNA: TGTGCCAGCAGTTCGCAGGGGGCCGGCAATCAGCCCCAGCATTTT. This gives the protein CASSSQGAGNQPQHF. The entire variable domain, with the rest obtained from reference TRBV28 and TRBJ1-5, is as follows: DVKVTQSSRYLVKRTGEKVFLECVQDMDHENMFWYRQDPGLGLRLIYFSYDVKMKEKGDIPEGYSVSREKKERFSLILESASTNQTSMYLCASSSQGAGNQPQHFGDGTRLSIL.

The genes are TRBV5-1 and TRBJ2-5; possibly TRBD1 or TRBD2 for D (6 bases each). CDR3 size: 14 residues. Germline CDR1 and CDR2: SGHRS and YFSETQ. Deletions cut 7 bases from V and 0 bases from J, with 13 bases between. The chain's CDR3 is CASRKGGYQETQYF. CDR3 coding DNA: TGCGCCAGCCGAAAAGGGGGGTACCAAGAGACCCAGTACTTC.

This chain uses TRBV19 with TRBJ2-7; maybe TRBD1 (5 bases). Trimming stripped 6 bases from V and 2 bases from J, with 14 bases between. Germline V gene sequence: CDR1 LNHDA, CDR2 SQIVND (reference sequence). This CDR3 contains 14 residues. The CDR3 DNA reads TGTGCCAGTAGCCAGGGCCTCAGGACCTACGAGCAGTACTTC. Translated, it gives CASSQGLRTYEQYF.

A single count supports this clone. V and J are TRBV10-3 and TRBJ2-1; TRBD2 matches 10 bases. Germline V gives CDR1 ENHRY, CDR2 SYGVKD. V shed 3 bases and J 16 bases; nucleotides not matched to a gene: 6. This CDR3 spans 12 amino acids. DNA for the CDR3: TGTGCCATCAGTGACCCACTAGCGGGAAGATTCTTC. It yields the protein CAISDPLAGRFF.

This clone is a singleton in its sample. The gene calls are TRBV14 and TRBJ2-1; 8 bases line up with TRBD2. CDR1 is SGHDN and CDR2 is FVKESK in the germline V gene. Trimming cost V 4 bases and J 12 bases; bases outside gene matches: 20. The CDR3 contains 17 residues. CDR3 sequence: CASSPFYWAGGPSGQFF. CDR3 bases: TGTGCCAGCAGCCCGTTCTACTGGGCGGGGGGCCCCTCGGGGCAGTTCTTC.